This T cell receptor beta chain comes out of a study of blood T cell repertoires in COVID-19. About the research overall: The study drew acute and convalescent COVID-19 samples from the United States, Italy and Spain. Sample material is recorded as cDNA or gDNA derived from T cells, B-cell-depleted T cells, or PBMCs.

Measured with immunoSEQ multiplex PCR; TCRdb has only the in-frame clones, and not every one. In the table there are 60,000 to 90,000 clones, more than 75% of which are singletons. This CDR3 spans 15 amino acids. Germline values: CDR1 MDHEN, CDR2 SYDVKM. Trimming pared 6 bases from V and 4 bases from J, leaving 16 bases between. This clone was counted only a few times. This TCR derives from a man in his sixties with COVID-19, enrolled during active disease. The sample comprised peripheral blood. The chain links TRBV28 to TRBJ1-5, with TRBD1 as a possible D gene (5 bases). The CDR3 loop is CASSPGGSYNQPQHF. CDR3 nucleotides: TGTGCCAGCAGCCCCGGGGGGTCGTATAATCAGCCCCAGCATTTT.